Sequencing of this TCR beta chain was carried out in a study of blood T cell repertoires in COVID-19. Trimming left V 0 bases short and J 8 bases short, with 19 bases between. The germline V gene encodes CDR1 WSHSY and CDR2 SAAADI. The CDR3 loop spans 16 amino acids. Authors' data handling: Estimates of nucleated cell counts were drawn from the amplification of reference gene primers. Libraries were prepared by immunoSEQ multiplex PCR; TCRdb keeps only in-frame clonotypes and omits some of them. The DNA was the basis for D and trimming; V, J and clone size are from that table. The repertoire holds 200,000 to 250,000 clones, with under 95% as singletons.

Material: PBMCs or T cells enriched from blood (not recorded which). This sequence originates from a woman aged 18-29 years who had recovered from COVID-19. This sequence joins TRBV10-2 and TRBJ1-2; no firm D call. CDR3 nucleotides: TGCGCCAGCAGTGAGTCAGGACCTTACGGGGTTGGAGGCTACACCTTC. Its translation: CASSESGPYGVGGYTF.